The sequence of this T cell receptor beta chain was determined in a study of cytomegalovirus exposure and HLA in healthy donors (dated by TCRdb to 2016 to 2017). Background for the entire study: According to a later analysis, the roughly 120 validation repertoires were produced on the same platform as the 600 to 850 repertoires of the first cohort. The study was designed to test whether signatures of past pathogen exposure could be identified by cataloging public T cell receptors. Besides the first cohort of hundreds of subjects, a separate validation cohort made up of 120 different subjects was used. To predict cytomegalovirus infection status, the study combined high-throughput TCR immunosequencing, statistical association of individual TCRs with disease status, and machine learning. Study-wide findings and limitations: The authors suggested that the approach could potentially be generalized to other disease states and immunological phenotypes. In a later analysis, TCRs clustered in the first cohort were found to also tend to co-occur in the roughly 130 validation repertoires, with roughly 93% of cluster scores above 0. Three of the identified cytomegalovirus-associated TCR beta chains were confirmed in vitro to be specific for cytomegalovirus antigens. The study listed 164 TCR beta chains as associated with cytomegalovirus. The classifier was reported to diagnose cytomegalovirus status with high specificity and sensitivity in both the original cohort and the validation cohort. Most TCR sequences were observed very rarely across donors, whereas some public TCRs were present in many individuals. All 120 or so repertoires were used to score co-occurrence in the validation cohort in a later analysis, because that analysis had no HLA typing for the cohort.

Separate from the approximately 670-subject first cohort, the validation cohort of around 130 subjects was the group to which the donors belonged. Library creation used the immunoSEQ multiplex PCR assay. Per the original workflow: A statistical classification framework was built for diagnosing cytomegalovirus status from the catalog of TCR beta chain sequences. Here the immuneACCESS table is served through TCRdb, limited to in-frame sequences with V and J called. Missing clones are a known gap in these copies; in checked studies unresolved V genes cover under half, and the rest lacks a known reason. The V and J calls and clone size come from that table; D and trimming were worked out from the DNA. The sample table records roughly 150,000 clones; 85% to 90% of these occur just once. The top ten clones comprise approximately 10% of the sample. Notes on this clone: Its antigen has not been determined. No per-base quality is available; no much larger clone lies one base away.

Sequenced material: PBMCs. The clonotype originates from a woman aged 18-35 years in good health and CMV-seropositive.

The sequenced DNA is TGTGCCAGCACTACCCACGGGACAACATATCAGCCCCAGCATTTT. The encoded protein is CASTTHGTTYQPQHF. Here the chain combines TRBV28 and TRBJ1-5; tentative D gene TRBD1, with 6 bases matching. The V end loses 7 bases and the J end loses 5 bases, and a stretch of 18 bases separates them. The CDR3 numbers 15 residues from cysteine through phenylalanine. Left in the record is the CDR3 DNA by itself, 45 bases read in frame from the first base. Sequences MDHEN (CDR1) and SYDVKM (CDR2) are obtained from the germline V gene.